The clone carrying this T cell receptor (beta chain) was seen many times. Its antigen is unidentified. Each CDR3 protein gets one entry after TCRdb re-called the 5' RACE reads with MiXCR. The sample consists of about 40,000 distinct CDR3 sequences, around 5.2% of them appearing once. The time point here: sample taken at primary tumor resection. Tumor, nontumor lung or frozen PBMC supplied whole RNA, sequenced without sorting. The data stem from a study of spatial heterogeneity in lung cancer. Overall study: Each time, sequencing found more beta-chain sequences than alpha-chain sequences. Overall study findings and caveats: Ubiquitous expanded tumor TCRs were observed in blood more at resection than follow-up.

From germline, CDR1 is LGHDT and CDR2 YNNKEL (reference sequence). The J segment lost 0 bases and the V segment lost 5 bases, leaving 4 bases of the junction unmatched. The CDR3 covers 15 residues. This specimen was PBMCs, taken at surgery. The chain is built from TRBV3-1 and TRBJ1-1; TRBD1 matches 9 bases. The source is a female donor with early-stage non-small cell lung cancer. CDR3 DNA sequence: TGTGCCAGCAGCTACACAGGGGGCATGAACACTGAAGCTTTCTTT. Its protein is CASSYTGGMNTEAFF.